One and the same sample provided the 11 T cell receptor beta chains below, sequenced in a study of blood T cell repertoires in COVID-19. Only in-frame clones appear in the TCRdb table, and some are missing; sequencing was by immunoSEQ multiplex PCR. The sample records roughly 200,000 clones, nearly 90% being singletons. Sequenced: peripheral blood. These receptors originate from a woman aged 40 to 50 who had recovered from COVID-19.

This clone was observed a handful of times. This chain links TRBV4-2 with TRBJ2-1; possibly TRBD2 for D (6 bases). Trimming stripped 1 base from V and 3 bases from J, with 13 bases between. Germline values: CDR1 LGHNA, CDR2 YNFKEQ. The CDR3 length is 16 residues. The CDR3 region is CASSQVSGDFYNEQFF. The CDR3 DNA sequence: TGTGCCAGCAGCCAAGTTTCGGGGGATTTCTACAATGAGCAGTTCTTC.

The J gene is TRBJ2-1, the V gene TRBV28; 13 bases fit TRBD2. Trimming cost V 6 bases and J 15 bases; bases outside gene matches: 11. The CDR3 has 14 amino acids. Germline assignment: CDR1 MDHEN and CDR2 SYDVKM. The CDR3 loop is CASSRTSGRWGRFF. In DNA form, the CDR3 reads TGTGCCAGCAGCAGGACTAGCGGGAGATGGGGTCGGTTCTTC.

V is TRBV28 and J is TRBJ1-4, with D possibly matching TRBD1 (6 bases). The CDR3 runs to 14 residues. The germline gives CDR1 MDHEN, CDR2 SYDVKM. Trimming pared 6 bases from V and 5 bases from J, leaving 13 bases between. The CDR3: CASSVWGPNEKLFF. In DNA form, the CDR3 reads TGTGCCAGCAGCGTTTGGGGGCCCAATGAAAAACTGTTTTTT.

The CDR3 reads CASSPPSTGSADGYTF. CDR3 nucleotide sequence: TGTGCCAGCTCACCACCGAGCACAGGGTCCGCTGATGGCTACACCTTC. The chain uses TRBV18 and TRBJ1-2, with a possible D match to TRBD1 (6 bases). V lost 0 bases to trimming and J lost 6 bases, with 17 bases between them. The germline V gene encodes CDR1 KGHSH and CDR2 LQKENI. The CDR3 is 16 residues long.

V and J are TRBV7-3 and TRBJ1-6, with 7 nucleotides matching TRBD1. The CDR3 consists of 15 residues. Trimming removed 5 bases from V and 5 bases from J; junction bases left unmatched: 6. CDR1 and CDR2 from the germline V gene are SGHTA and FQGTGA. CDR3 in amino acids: CASSHRGRDNSPLHF. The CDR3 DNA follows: TGTGCCAGCAGCCACAGGGGACGGGATAATTCACCCCTCCACTTT.

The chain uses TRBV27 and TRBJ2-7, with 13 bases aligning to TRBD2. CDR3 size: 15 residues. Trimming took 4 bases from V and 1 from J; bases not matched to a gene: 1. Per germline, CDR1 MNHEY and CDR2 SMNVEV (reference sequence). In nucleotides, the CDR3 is TGTGCCAGCAGTTCGGGACTAGCGGGGTCCTACGAGCAGTACTTC. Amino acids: CASSSGLAGSYEQYF.

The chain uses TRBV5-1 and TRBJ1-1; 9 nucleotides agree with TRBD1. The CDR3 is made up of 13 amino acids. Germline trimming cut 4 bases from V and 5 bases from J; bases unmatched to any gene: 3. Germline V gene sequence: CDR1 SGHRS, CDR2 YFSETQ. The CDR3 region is CASSRGQGTEAFF. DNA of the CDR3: TGCGCCAGCAGCCGAGGACAGGGGACTGAAGCTTTCTTT.

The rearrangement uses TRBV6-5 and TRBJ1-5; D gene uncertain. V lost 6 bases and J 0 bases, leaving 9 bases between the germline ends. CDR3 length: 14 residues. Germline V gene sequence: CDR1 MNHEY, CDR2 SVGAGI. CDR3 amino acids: CASSYDYSNQPQHF. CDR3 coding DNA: TGTGCCAGCAGCTACGACTATAGCAATCAGCCCCAGCATTTT.

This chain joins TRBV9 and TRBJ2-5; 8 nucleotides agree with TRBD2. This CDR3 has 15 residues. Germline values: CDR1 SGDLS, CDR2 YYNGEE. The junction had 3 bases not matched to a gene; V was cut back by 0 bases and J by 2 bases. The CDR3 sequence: CASSVAGGTQETQYF. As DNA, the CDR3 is TGTGCCAGCAGCGTAGCGGGAGGGACTCAAGAGACCCAGTACTTC.

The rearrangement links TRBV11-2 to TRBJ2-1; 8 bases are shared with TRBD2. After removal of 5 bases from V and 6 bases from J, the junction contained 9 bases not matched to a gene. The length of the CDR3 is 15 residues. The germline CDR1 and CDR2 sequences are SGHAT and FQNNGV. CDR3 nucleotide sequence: TGTGCCAGCAGCACCAGGCGGGAGGCAAGCAATGAGCAGTTCTTC. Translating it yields CASSTRREASNEQFF. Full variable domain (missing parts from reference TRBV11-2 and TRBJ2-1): EAGVAQSPRYKIIEKRQSVAFWCNPISGHATLYWYQQILGQGPKLLIQFQNNGVVDDSQLPKDRFSAERLKGVDSTLKIQPAKLEDSAVYLCASSTRREASNEQFFGPGTRLTVL.

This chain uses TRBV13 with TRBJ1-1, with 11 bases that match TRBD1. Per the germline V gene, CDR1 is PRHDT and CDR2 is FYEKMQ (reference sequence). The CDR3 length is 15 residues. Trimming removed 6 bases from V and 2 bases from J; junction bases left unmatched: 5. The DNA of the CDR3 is TGTGCCAGCAGTCTGGGACAGGGGGTAAACACTGAAGCTTTCTTT. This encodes CASSLGQGVNTEAFF.